This T cell receptor beta chain was recorded in a study of breast tumors, draining lymph nodes, adjacent tissues. Study observations and caveats: Data fit most tumor T cells coming from lymph node, expanding in tumor. Tumor and nontumor repertoires were significantly more similar in luminal-like than in basal-like breast cancer. Tumors had less TCR diversity than lymph nodes, more than nontumor tissue.

TCRdb independently ran MiXCR on the multiplex PCR reads; one entry per CDR3 protein. The sample contains about 66,000 distinct CDR3 sequences, approximately 40% of which appear only once. Note on this clonotype: The antigen is undetermined.

Germline assignment: CDR1 DFQATT and CDR2 SNEGSKA (reference sequence). The CDR3 is 15 amino acids. J gave up 0 bases and V 5 bases, and 5 bases lay outside the gene matches. This clonotype was sampled from a female donor with breast cancer. Some clones in this sample may be carry-over from other donors' samples. What was sequenced was breast tumor tissue. This rearrangement joins TRBV20-1 to TRBJ1-3, with 9 bases lining up with TRBD1. CDR3 sequence: CSAPRGQGSGNTIYF. The CDR3 DNA reads as TGCAGTGCTCCCAGGGGACAGGGCTCTGGAAACACCATATATTTT.